Listed below are T cell receptor beta chains from one sample, sequenced in a study of shared clonotypes between healthy human individuals. Libraries were prepared by immunoSEQ multiplex PCR; TCRdb keeps only in-frame clonotypes and omits some of them. The data show around 1.9 million clones, 80% to 95% seen once. Sequencing input: naive CD8+ T cells from PBMCs. The receptors were sampled from a man aged 18 to 35 in good health. Some clones in this sample may be carry-over from other donors' samples. Both conserved end residues are part of each CDR3. Each record gives: D gene, V gene, J gene, clone size, CDR3 protein, CDR3 DNA. D genes are given only for firm matches. Clone sizes are given selectively: once, few, many, or a class where the clone is expanded.

d_call: TRBD2
v_call: TRBV29-1
j_call: TRBJ2-7
clone_size: once
cdr3_aa: CSVGGRPSYEQYF
cdr3_nt: TGCAGCGTTGGCGGGAGACCCTCCTACGAGCAGTACTTC

d_call: TRBD2
v_call: TRBV9
j_call: TRBJ2-7
clone_size: .
cdr3_aa: CASSPLAGASYEQYF
cdr3_nt: TGTGCCAGCAGCCCATTAGCGGGGGCTTCCTACGAGCAGTACTTC

d_call: TRBD2
v_call: TRBV9
j_call: TRBJ2-1
clone_size: .
cdr3_aa: CASSEWAFVGSAGGSNEQFF
cdr3_nt: TGTGCCAGCAGCGAGTGGGCATTTGTGGGATCAGCGGGAGGCTCCAATGAGCAGTTCTTC

d_call: TRBD1
v_call: TRBV5-6
j_call: TRBJ2-7
clone_size: .
cdr3_aa: CASSPPARDRVSYEQYF
cdr3_nt: TGTGCCAGCAGCCCCCCAGCCCGGGACAGGGTCTCCTACGAGCAGTACTTC

d_call: TRBD2
v_call: TRBV2
j_call: TRBJ2-3
clone_size: once
cdr3_aa: CASSLVTSGTTDTQYF
cdr3_nt: TGTGCCAGCTCCCTCGTAACTAGCGGAACCACAGATACGCAGTATTTT

d_call: TRBD1
v_call: TRBV28
j_call: TRBJ1-4
clone_size: once
cdr3_aa: CASSTNDRVREKLFF
cdr3_nt: TGTGCCAGCAGCACTAACGACAGGGTCCGTGAAAAACTGTTTTTT

d_call: TRBD1
v_call: TRBV7-2
j_call: TRBJ1-5
clone_size: .
cdr3_aa: CASSPDREVGQPQHF
cdr3_nt: TGTGCCAGCAGCCCGGACAGGGAAGTGGGTCAGCCCCAGCATTTT

d_call: .
v_call: TRBV5-5
j_call: TRBJ1-1
clone_size: .
cdr3_aa: CASSSQRDTEAFF
cdr3_nt: TGTGCCAGCAGCTCACAAAGGGACACTGAAGCTTTCTTT

d_call: .
v_call: TRBV5-8
j_call: TRBJ2-7
clone_size: .
cdr3_aa: CASSFTQGYDYEQYF
cdr3_nt: TGTGCCAGCAGCTTTACCCAGGGGTATGACTACGAGCAGTACTTC

d_call: .
v_call: TRBV7-2
j_call: TRBJ2-7
clone_size: .
cdr3_aa: CASSPPNAKAYEQYF
cdr3_nt: TGTGCCAGCAGCCCCCCCAATGCGAAGGCCTACGAGCAGTACTTC

d_call: .
v_call: TRBV7-3
j_call: TRBJ1-2
clone_size: .
cdr3_aa: CASGAGGGGYTF
cdr3_nt: TGTGCCAGCGGAGCAGGCGGAGGTGGCTACACCTTC

d_call: .
v_call: TRBV7-2
j_call: TRBJ2-4
clone_size: .
cdr3_aa: CASSARRDLARYF
cdr3_nt: TGTGCCAGCAGCGCCCGCCGGGACCTCGCCCGGTACTTC

d_call: .
v_call: TRBV28
j_call: TRBJ1-1
clone_size: .
cdr3_aa: CASSSRHRNTEAFF
cdr3_nt: TGTGCCAGCAGTAGTAGACACAGGAACACTGAAGCTTTCTTT

d_call: .
v_call: TRBV7-8
j_call: TRBJ1-1
clone_size: .
cdr3_aa: CASSSPLLGAGVQTEAFF
cdr3_nt: TGTGCCAGCAGCTCCCCCTTATTGGGGGCGGGGGTTCAGACTGAAGCTTTCTTT

d_call: TRBD1
v_call: TRBV27
j_call: TRBJ2-7
clone_size: .
cdr3_aa: CATQDRVKTYEQYF
cdr3_nt: TGTGCCACTCAAGACAGGGTGAAAACCTACGAGCAGTACTTC

d_call: TRBD1
v_call: TRBV7-9
j_call: TRBJ1-2
clone_size: few
cdr3_aa: CASSLAQGGRLGYTF
cdr3_nt: TGTGCCAGCAGCTTAGCCCAGGGGGGGAGACTCGGCTACACCTTC

d_call: .
v_call: TRBV16
j_call: TRBJ2-7
clone_size: .
cdr3_aa: CASSPRGHYEQYF
cdr3_nt: TGTGCCAGCAGCCCTCGGGGACACTACGAGCAGTACTTC

d_call: .
v_call: TRBV6-9
j_call: TRBJ2-5
clone_size: once
cdr3_aa: CASSYRVSEETQYF
cdr3_nt: TGTGCCAGCAGTTACCGTGTCTCGGAAGAGACCCAGTACTTC

d_call: .
v_call: TRBV7-3
j_call: TRBJ1-1
clone_size: .
cdr3_aa: CASSSTLNTEAFF
cdr3_nt: TGTGCCAGCAGCTCGACCCTGAACACTGAAGCTTTCTTT

d_call: .
v_call: TRBV27
j_call: TRBJ2-7
clone_size: .
cdr3_aa: CASRFDTSSSYEQYF
cdr3_nt: TGTGCCAGCAGATTTGACACCTCGAGCTCCTACGAGCAGTACTTC

d_call: .
v_call: TRBV18
j_call: TRBJ2-1
clone_size: .
cdr3_aa: CASSPLGNEQFF
cdr3_nt: TGTGCCAGCTCACCCCTGGGGAATGAGCAGTTCTTC

d_call: TRBD2
v_call: TRBV5-1
j_call: TRBJ2-5
clone_size: .
cdr3_aa: CASSFGTSVETQYF
cdr3_nt: TGCGCCAGCAGCTTTGGGACTAGCGTTGAGACCCAGTACTTC

d_call: .
v_call: TRBV7-9
j_call: TRBJ2-7
clone_size: once
cdr3_aa: CASSLTNYYEQYF
cdr3_nt: TGTGCCAGCAGCTTAACCAACTACTACGAGCAGTACTTC

d_call: TRBD2
v_call: TRBV15
j_call: TRBJ2-7
clone_size: .
cdr3_aa: CATSRGTSGGSYEQYF
cdr3_nt: TGTGCCACCAGCAGAGGGACTAGCGGGGGCTCCTACGAGCAGTACTTC

d_call: TRBD2
v_call: TRBV7-9
j_call: TRBJ2-1
clone_size: .
cdr3_aa: CASRPLAGDWNEQFF
cdr3_nt: TGTGCCAGCAGGCCCCTAGCGGGAGATTGGAATGAGCAGTTCTTC

d_call: .
v_call: TRBV10-3
j_call: TRBJ1-2
clone_size: .
cdr3_aa: CAISDSGPMPANYGYTF
cdr3_nt: TGTGCCATCAGTGACTCGGGACCGATGCCGGCTAACTATGGCTACACCTTC

d_call: .
v_call: TRBV5-5
j_call: TRBJ2-7
clone_size: .
cdr3_aa: CASSLASSYEQYF
cdr3_nt: TGTGCCAGCAGCTTGGCCTCCTCCTACGAGCAGTACTTC

d_call: .
v_call: TRBV5-1
j_call: TRBJ2-7
clone_size: .
cdr3_aa: CASRITYEQYF
cdr3_nt: TGCGCCAGCAGGATCACCTACGAGCAGTACTTC

d_call: TRBD1
v_call: TRBV6-1
j_call: TRBJ2-1
clone_size: .
cdr3_aa: CASSKPWTGHNEQFF
cdr3_nt: TGTGCCAGCAGTAAGCCTTGGACAGGGCACAATGAGCAGTTCTTC